These 17 T cell receptor beta chains share one sample of origin, sequenced in a study of vaccination and CD4 T cells after COVID-19. The Oncomine TCR Beta short-read assay was applied to DNA of cultured CD4+ T cells. TCRdb fed the PCR reads into MiXCR, producing one record per CDR3 protein. The sample contains approximately 18,000 distinct CDR3 sequences, about three quarters of which appear only once. These receptors are not linked to any known antigen. This sample's treatment: approximately 10-day PBMC culture with coronavirus spike peptide pools or control peptides (ViraFEST assay). The sample was CD4+ T cells from blood, cultured in vitro, taken after SARS-CoV-2 vaccination. All receptors derive from a human donor who received a COVID-19 vaccine.

The chain combines TRBV21-1 with TRBJ2-5; TRBD1 was called by the table and not checked on the DNA. TRBV21-1 is a documented pseudogene. This CDR3 has 14 amino acids. CDR3 in amino acids: CASSSTTGMETQYF. CDR3 nucleotides: TGTGCCAGCAGCTCCACGACAGGAATGGAGACCCAGTACTTC.

This clonotype was seen a single time. DNA of the CDR3: TGTGCCACCAGTGGAGCCGGGACAGGGGGTATTTACGAGCAGTACTTC. Protein product: CATSGAGTGGIYEQYF. J is TRBJ2-7 and V is TRBV24-1; 11 bases fit TRBD1. There are 16 residues in the CDR3. Germline trimming cut 5 bases from V and 4 bases from J; bases unmatched to any gene: 9. Germline V lookup: CDR1 KGHDR, CDR2 SFDVKD.

The gene calls are TRBV11-2 and TRBJ1-1, with D maybe TRBD1 (6 bases). CDR3 length: 17 residues. Trimming took 2 bases from V and 3 from J, leaving 19 bases between them. The V gene's germline CDR1 is SGHAT and CDR2 FQNNGV. CDR3 in amino acids: CASSLWGTGRVDTEAFF. For the CDR3, the DNA is TGTGCCAGCAGCTTATGGGGAACAGGGAGGGTGGACACTGAAGCTTTCTTT.

V and J are TRBV7-2 and TRBJ1-1; no reliable D call. Per germline, CDR1 SGHTA and CDR2 FQGNSA. V was cut by 4 bases and J by 5 bases, with 11 bases left in between. The CDR3 sequence is 13 residues long. CDR3 in amino acids: CASSYQWATEAFF. CDR3 coding DNA: TGTGCCAGCAGCTACCAATGGGCGACTGAAGCTTTCTTT.

The rearrangement uses TRBV19 and TRBJ1-2; possibly TRBD1 for D (5 bases). V was clipped by 3 bases and J by 6 bases, with 11 bases between them. From germline, CDR1 is LNHDA and CDR2 SQIVND (reference sequence). The length of the CDR3 is 13 residues. The CDR3 DNA reads as TGTGCCAGTAGTATGAAGAGACAGAATGGCTACACCTTC. Translation gives CASSMKRQNGYTF. Using reference TRBV19 and TRBJ1-2 for the parts outside the CDR3, the full variable domain is DGGITQSPKYLFRKEGQNVTLSCEQNLNHDAMYWYRQDPGQGLRLIYYSQIVNDFQKGDIAEGYSVSREKKESFPLTVTSAQKNPTAFYLCASSMKRQNGYTFGSGTRLTVV.

The gene calls are TRBV5-1 and TRBJ1-2, with a possible D match to TRBD1 (5 bases). This CDR3 is 15 amino acids long. Germline loops: CDR1 SGHRS, CDR2 YFSETQ. V lost 4 bases and J lost 5, with 18 bases in between. The CDR3 bases are TGCGCCAGCAGCCCTAACCGGGTCGGGGGATATGGCTACACCTTC. Translating gives CASSPNRVGGYGYTF.

The J gene is TRBJ1-2, the V gene TRBV7-8, with D possibly matching TRBD1 (6 bases). The germline V gene has CDR1 SGHVS and CDR2 FQNEAQ. Deletions cut 3 bases from V and 4 bases from J, with 18 bases between. The CDR3 runs to 16 residues. CDR3 in amino acids: CASSLMGGAQAYGYTF. The CDR3 DNA reads as TGTGCCAGCAGCTTGATGGGGGGGGCGCAGGCCTATGGCTACACCTTC.

The CDR3 DNA reads TGTGCCAGCAGTGAAGCCCTCCCAGGGCAAACTGAAGCTTTCTTT. Translation: CASSEALPGQTEAFF. V gene TRBV6-1 combines with J gene TRBJ1-1; tentatively, D is TRBD1 (5 bases). V lost 0 bases to trimming and J lost 5 bases, with 13 bases between them. CDR1 and CDR2 from the germline V gene are MNHNS and SASEGT. The CDR3 contains 15 residues.

The chain is built from TRBV9 and TRBJ2-5; 7 nucleotides line up with TRBD1. Looked up from germline, CDR1 is SGDLS and CDR2 is YYNGEE. The junction had 17 bases not matched to a gene; V was cut back by 4 bases and J by 5 bases. This CDR3 comprises 17 residues. The CDR3 loop reads CASSPHTGEWGQETQYF. The CDR3 nucleotides are TGTGCCAGCAGCCCTCATACAGGGGAATGGGGACAGGAGACCCAGTACTTC.

The table lists this clonotype with a few counts. The chain combines TRBV7-8 with TRBJ1-5, with D maybe TRBD1 (6 bases). The V and J ends lost 3 bases and 0 bases respectively, with 9 bases between them. The CDR3 runs 15 residues. Germline V gives CDR1 SGHVS, CDR2 FQNEAQ. The CDR3 loop is CASSFGTTSNQPQHF. CDR3 sequence (DNA): TGTGCCAGCAGCTTTGGGACAACTAGCAATCAGCCCCAGCATTTT.

CDR3 DNA: TGTGCCAGCAGTAGGAGGAGCGATACCACCTACGAGCAGTACTTC. As protein: CASSRRSDTTYEQYF. The chain is built from TRBV6-1 and TRBJ2-7; perhaps TRBD2 as D (5 bases). CDR1 and CDR2 (germline): MNHNS, SASEGT. The CDR3 contains 15 residues. Between the trimmed V and J ends, which lost 5 bases and 2 bases, there was a span of 16 bases.

V and J are TRBV5-5 and TRBJ1-5, with 7 bases matching TRBD1. Germline CDR1 is SGHKS and CDR2 is YYEKEE (reference sequence). With 4 bases clipped from V and 5 bases from J, the junction kept 6 bases outside the gene matches. The CDR3 has 14 residues. CDR3 coding DNA: TGTGCCAGCAGCCCGACAGGGAATGATCAGCCCCAGCATTTT. It translates to CASSPTGNDQPQHF.

CDR3 residues: CAWSWENYGYTF. The CDR3, as DNA: TGTGCCTGGAGTTGGGAGAACTATGGCTACACCTTC. The V call is TRBV30, the J call TRBJ1-2; no firm D call. Trimming took off 2 bases at V and 2 bases at J, with 6 bases between the two ends. This CDR3 contains 12 residues. Germline lookup yields CDR1 GTSNPN and CDR2 SVGIG (reference sequence). The variable domain in full, completed from reference TRBV30 and TRBJ1-2, reads SQTIHQWPATLVQPVGSPLSLECTVEGTSNPNLYWYRQAAGRGLQLLFYSVGIGQISSEVPQNLSASRPQDRQFILSSKKLLLSDSGFYLCAWSWENYGYTFGSGTRLTVV.

This chain links TRBV20-1 with TRBJ1-1; the match to TRBD1 covers 10 bases. Per the germline V gene, CDR1 is DFQATT and CDR2 is SNEGSKA (reference sequence). V trimming: 0 bases; J trimming: 5 bases; junction bases outside the gene matches: 6. The CDR3 runs 15 residues. The CDR3, as DNA: TGCAGTGCTAGAGAGGCGGGACAGGGGTGGACTGAAGCTTTCTTT. Its translation is CSAREAGQGWTEAFF.

V is TRBV7-8 and J is TRBJ1-6, with a weak D call TRBD1 (6 bases). V shed 5 bases and J shed 0 bases, with 17 bases lying between them. CDR3 length: 18 residues. Germline V gene lookup returns CDR1 SGHVS and CDR2 FQNEAQ. The CDR3 is CASSPKGQSSSYNSPLHF. For the CDR3, the DNA is TGTGCCAGCAGCCCGAAAGGACAGTCGAGCTCCTATAATTCACCCCTCCACTTT.

This sequence joins TRBV6-1 and TRBJ1-6; D perhaps matches TRBD1 (6 bases). The germline CDR1 and CDR2 sequences are MNHNS and SASEGT. The V end was cut by 1 base, the J end by 11 bases, with 21 bases between. The CDR3 contains 17 residues. CDR3 nucleotide sequence: TGTGCCAGCAGTGAAGGGGGGCAAGGAAGATGGAACGCACCCCTCCACTTT. This sequence encodes CASSEGGQGRWNAPLHF.

The chain links TRBV6-1 to TRBJ2-2, with 11 bases matching TRBD2. V trimming: 3 bases; J trimming: 4 bases; junction bases outside the gene matches: 4. The CDR3 extends over 16 amino acids. Germline lookup yields CDR1 MNHNS and CDR2 SASEGT. The CDR3 sequence is CASSETSGAGTGELFF. The CDR3 bases are TGTGCCAGCAGTGAGACTAGCGGGGCGGGCACCGGGGAGCTGTTTTTT.